What follows is one T cell receptor (beta chain) and its context. Antigen unknown. The entry originates in a study of OX40 agonist ivuxolimab in advanced cancers. Study-level findings and limits: Within 6 weeks, CD4+ and CD8+ blood T cells expanded clonally at 0.1 to 3.0 mg/kg. Low levels of normalized T-cell clonal expansion also appeared in some nonresponders. On average, CD8+ T cells showed a greater number of expanded clones than CD4+.

The assay was immunoSEQ multiplex PCR, and TCRdb's table has in-frame clones only and misses some. This sample has 37,000 or so clones; around 85% occur once, and the top ten carry under 40%. The CDR3 runs to 16 residues. V lost 1 base to trimming and J lost 4 bases, with 16 bases between them. Germline V gives CDR1 SEHNR, CDR2 FQNEAQ (reference sequence). Material: CD4+ or CD8+ T cells sorted from blood, obtained in a trial of the OX40 agonist ivuxolimab. This chain uses TRBV7-9 with TRBJ2-5; a weak D match, TRBD1 (5 bases). This TCR was recovered from an adult with an advanced solid tumor such as melanoma, head and neck, liver or kidney cancer. The CDR3 DNA reads as TGTGCCAGCAGCTTAGTATCTAGGGGATCTATAGAGACCCAGTACTTC. It translates to CASSLVSRGSIETQYF.